This TCR beta chain derives from a study of blood T cell repertoires in COVID-19 (dated by TCRdb to 2020 to 2022). In the study overall: The collaborator samples originated in the United States, Italy and Spain and spanned the acute and convalescent phases of COVID-19. HLA class I and class II types, where available, came from metadata supplied by the sample provider rather than from assay-based typing. The repertoires were made available in a free public database intended to serve as a resource for research on the immune response to SARS-CoV-2. The prospective study material was composed of cDNA or gDNA derived from T cells, B-cell-depleted T cells, or PBMCs. The samples were drawn from two sources: the first 160 participants of the ongoing ImmuneRACE study, and over 950 subjects contributed by 6 global collaborators. Deeply sampled blood TCRbeta repertoires from subjects exposed to, actively infected with, or recovered from COVID-19 were included in the dataset. A de-identified subject ID, COVID-19 status, age in years and sex were almost always included in the sample metadata.

For this clone: The antigen this receptor binds is unknown. Per-nucleotide qualities are absent, and no much larger clonotype sits a single base away.

TCRbeta CDR3 regions were amplified from genomic DNA by means of the immunoSEQ Assay, a bias-controlled multiplex PCR. Regarding the original processing steps: Within the assay, amplification of reference gene primers was used to estimate how many nucleated cells each sample contained. To quantify the absolute abundance of each unique TCRbeta CDR3 rearrangement, sequence reads were collapsed and filtered. For each sample, productive Simpson clonality was calculated as the square root of Simpson's diversity index over productive rearrangements. The table comes from immuneACCESS by way of TCRdb, which keeps in-frame sequences with V and J called. Part of the clones is missing from these tables; in studies checked, under half for an unresolved V gene and the rest for unknown reasons. The DNA was the basis for D and trimming; V, J and clone size are from that table. Across this sample there are about 260,000 clones, with more than 70% seen only once. The ten largest clones represent roughly 2.5% of the sample.

What the study reported, not specific to this receptor: Clinical and demographic metadata were provided uncurated, with the amount varying by source and participant.

Each collaborating institution followed its own protocols to collect whole blood in K2EDTA tubes. For TCRbeta analysis, collaborator samples were shipped as frozen whole blood, as isolated PBMCs, or as DNA extracted from either sample type. The CDR3 starts with the cysteine, ends with the phenylalanine, and has 14 residues. Only the CDR3 region is kept as DNA, spanning 42 bases read in frame from base 1. The junction shows trimming of 2 bases on V and 3 bases on J, and the gene matches do not reach 3 bases of it. CDR1 and CDR2 were assigned from the germline V gene as MNHEY and SVGAGI. The chain couples TRBV6-5 to TRBJ2-5; the central 7 bases match TRBD2. This receptor was taken from a woman in her fifties or sixties with acute or convalescent COVID-19. The sequencing sample was made of peripheral blood. For the CDR3, the sequence is CASSYNLAEETQYF. Read as DNA, the sequence is TGTGCCAGCAGTTACAACCTAGCGGAAGAGACCCAGTACTTC.